This T cell receptor (beta chain) emerged from a study of cytomegalovirus exposure and HLA in healthy donors (dated by TCRdb to 2015 to 2018). In terms of the full investigation: According to an earlier analysis of a few hundred of the donors, about 179 million T cells yielded 117 million unique TCR beta sequences and approximately 300 Gb of sequence data. The study was designed to test whether signatures of past pathogen exposure could be identified by cataloging public T cell receptors. An early release that covered about 640 HLA-typed donors contained 250 to 350 gigabases of sequencing data and tens of millions of unique TCR sequences. High-throughput TCR immunosequencing, statistical association of individual TCRs with disease status, and machine learning were combined to predict cytomegalovirus infection status. HLA typing included class I and class II loci at four-digit resolution. Typing coverage differed by locus: A, B, C, DRB1 and DQB1 were typed in about 629-630 donors, DQA1 in roughly 510, DPA1 in 600 to 610, and DPB1 in 450 to 480. Alongside the repertoire data, information on donor age, sex, ethnicity and CMV serostatus was compiled. The study used immunosequencing to profile the T cell repertoires of approximately 630 subjects and linked those repertoires to cytomegalovirus serostatus. The later analysis used no new phenotypic data to find candidate immune exposures, relying instead on TCR beta sequences and their occurrence across donors. Besides the first cohort of roughly 640 subjects, a separate validation cohort made up of roughly 120 different subjects was used. In an earlier analysis of 587 of the donors, high-throughput TCR beta sequencing was used to judge whether each TCR beta V gene segment behaved as functional or pseudogenic. In a later analysis, previously published TCR beta repertoires from 666 donors were re-analyzed and high-resolution HLA genotyping was added so that TCR occurrence patterns could be studied. All discovery cohort repertoires had been generated using a single sequencing platform. Among the roughly 400 genotyped donors, 75% to 90% belonged to the genetic ancestry cluster associated with self-reported Caucasian donors. A later genetic analysis used genome-wide SNP genotypes for about three fifths of the roughly 700 donors, treating that subset as a discovery cohort. On average, roughly 250,000 unique TCR beta nucleotide sequences were sequenced per donor among about 400 genotyped donors of the cohort, with around 19% of those sequences being non-productive. Four to six DR-DQ haplotypes were handled as single units for association and clustering because linkage in the cohort was strong. Overall study outcomes, separate from this receptor: An earlier analysis of approximately 540 of the donors showed that most TCR beta V segments appeared in productive rearrangements either about 87% or about 30% of the time, which broadly matched IMGT annotations. Compared with equally common non-associated chains, HLA-associated TCR beta chains in a later analysis were more clonally expanded and had lower generation probabilities. In this cohort, only TCR beta chains were sequenced, and detectable features were limited by the absence of alpha or paired-chain data. According to a later analysis, TCR association rates differed among HLA loci, with DRB1 alleles showing the most associated TCRs and HLA-C alleles showing the fewest. The study gave a list of some 150 TCR beta chains associated with cytomegalovirus. The classifier was reported to diagnose cytomegalovirus status with high specificity and sensitivity in both the original and validation cohorts. Linkage disequilibrium might explain the correlated functional status among segregating V segments, but an unknown experimental factor could not be excluded. Assigning TCR associations to individual alleles was difficult when HLA alleles, especially DR and DQ, strongly co-occurred. According to the authors, the approach could potentially be generalized to other disease states and immunological phenotypes. In a later analysis, over 15,000 TCR beta sequences were associated with specific HLA alleles at a false discovery rate of 0.05. The earlier analysis of nearly 600 of the donors excluded over 15 rarely observed V segments, including chromosome 9 orphons, because counts were too low. A cluster of highly shared sequence variants was judged likely to represent a technical artifact of the sequencing pipeline. A further reported finding was that TCR beta sequences accurately predicted the HLA-A and HLA-B alleles for most subjects in the first cohort. In vitro tests confirmed that three of the cytomegalovirus-associated TCR beta chains recognize cytomegalovirus antigens. The only immune exposure information available for the cohort was CMV serostatus. A later genetic analysis associated a missense DCLRE1C variant with V-gene and J-gene trimming of TCR beta chains, and an independent cohort replicated the association. According to a later analysis, most CMV-associated TCR beta chains appeared to be HLA-restricted, and the HLA associations seemed to be driven largely by CMV exposure. In a later analysis, several top co-occurrence clusters were reported to appear linked to parvovirus B19, influenza, CMV and Epstein-Barr virus. Most TCR sequences were seen in very few donors, while some public TCRs were found in many individuals. Because HLA typing was unavailable for some donors at each locus, only the typed subset was used in association tests. Roughly uniform sequencing depth across donors was assumed in presence/absence analyses, although this assumption may not hold. Because the 87-base-pair reads could not distinguish some IMGT-functional V segments, including TRBV6-2 and TRBV6-3, those segments were excluded. In a later genetic analysis, fewer N-insertions in productive TCRs were reported among donors in an Asian-associated ancestry cluster than the 666-donor mean.

From cysteine to phenylalanine, the CDR3 is 17 amino acids long. Just CDR3 DNA is preserved here, 51 bases in frame from base 1. CDR1 SEHNR and CDR2 FQNEAQ are derived from the germline V gene (reference sequence). Here V drops 3 bases and J drops 4 bases, and the junction holds 12 bases not matched to any gene. The cohort consisted of approximately 670 healthy bone marrow donors. At the time of sampling, all cohort members were nominally healthy, though unrecorded immune exposures were likely present. Of the approximately 700 cohort members, about 270 had a positive CMV serostatus and about 350 had a negative one, while no CMV serostatus was recorded for the donor. A peripheral blood sample was provided by each donor, and peripheral blood mononuclear cells were used for TCR beta sequencing. Genomic DNA was extracted from the blood cell samples with the Qiagen DNeasy Blood Extraction Kit. The method behind the library was the immunoSEQ multiplex PCR assay. The multiplex PCR relied on a mix of 60 forward primers for TCR Vbeta segments and 13 reverse primers for TCR Jbeta segments. Amplification of the CDR3 region of rearranged TCR beta genes was performed with a multiplex PCR assay on genomic DNA. The amplified TCR beta libraries were sequenced on the Illumina HiSeq System as 87-base-pair reads. The authors' analysis ran thus. A later analysis counted tens of millions of unique TCR beta chains across the 650 to 800 repertoires, and 9 million to 14 million of these chains were shared by at least two donors. A nearest-neighbor algorithm error-corrected the raw reads and collapsed the reads into unique sequences, merging closely related sequences to remove PCR and sequencing errors. To assign V, D and J gene segments, CDR3 sequences were aligned to IMGT reference sequences. For a sequence to be retained, a match of at least six nucleotides was required to both a V gene segment and a J gene segment. A rearrangement was called productive if the CDR3 had no stop codons and remained in frame with V and J, and every other rearrangement was called non-productive. CDR3 was defined by IMGT convention, running from the second conserved V-encoded cysteine to the conserved J-encoded phenylalanine. The earlier analysis of 550 to 650 of the donors excluded any sequence lacking an unambiguous match to a single V gene segment. An earlier analysis of a few hundred of the donors called V segments functional above 56.7% productive rearrangements and segregating when the between-donor standard deviation exceeded 5%. A statistical classification framework was developed to diagnose cytomegalovirus status using the catalog of TCR beta chain sequences. A later analysis assigned V and J genes by comparing TCR nucleotide sequences with IMGT/GENE-DB human TR gene sequences. A later analysis assigned CDR3 sequences and most-parsimonious VDJ recombination scenarios with the TCRdist pipeline. In a later analysis, each TCR beta chain was defined by its CDR3 amino acid sequence together with its V-gene family, and reads without a unique V-gene family were excluded. To address suspected cross-contamination and a sequencing artifact, a later analysis removed roughly 640 highly shared, low-generation-probability nucleotide sequences. A later analysis calculated a clonal expansion index for each public chain from normalized within-repertoire ranks of inferred template counts. A later analysis computed generation probabilities with a VDJ recombination model fitted to out-of-frame rearrangements, and checked the results against IGoR. Hypergeometric tests were used in a later analysis to score TCR-TCR, TCR-HLA and TCR-CMV co-occurrence, with a repertoire-size bias correction applied to the TCR pairs. False discovery rates were estimated in a later analysis by permuting HLA or CMV assignments 20 times. In a later analysis, co-occurring TCRs were grouped using DBSCAN, with TCRdist sequence similarity added in when clustering inside HLA-allele-positive subsets. For co-occurrence clustering, repertoires with fewer than 30,000 or more than 120,000 public chains were excluded, along with 4 to 6 repertoires with anomalous nucleotide sharing. TCRdb mirrors the immuneACCESS table, restricted to in-frame sequences. Some clones are absent from its copies; in checked studies, under half trace to an unresolved V gene, and the reason for the others is unknown. V, J and clone size reflect that table, while D and trimming were determined from the DNA. The sample table shows about 40,000 clones, and 50% are seen once. About 12% of the sample is held by the ten biggest clonotypes.

Turning to this clone: It has no known antigen specificity. The record has no base qualities; no much larger clone is one base away.

The sequence is built from TRBV7-9 and TRBJ2-3; 8 junctional bases match TRBD2. This clonotype originated in a human donor in good health. Source material: PBMCs. The CDR3 sequence is CASSFGYGLASPDTQYF. The nucleotide sequence reads TGTGCCAGCAGCTTCGGGTATGGACTAGCTTCGCCAGATACGCAGTATTTT.